A selection of T cell receptor beta chains follows, all from one sample in a study of shared clonotypes between healthy human individuals. The protocol was immunoSEQ multiplex PCR, while the TCRdb copy is restricted to in-frame clones and leaves out a portion. The sample includes 2.5 million or so clones, roughly nine tenths seen only once; the top ten take 0.11% to 0.15%. Sequenced input: naive CD4+ T cells sorted from blood. Every receptor here comes from a man younger than 35 in good health. Each CDR3 is given with its conserved first and last residue. Each record gives: clone size, J gene, V gene, D gene, CDR3 protein, CDR3 DNA. A D gene is named only where the DNA matches it firmly. Rows give clone size only sometimes, using once, few, many, or a class for an expanded clone.

NA | TRBJ2-7 | TRBV28 | NA | CASSLDTYEQYF | TGTGCCAGCAGTTTGGACACCTACGAGCAGTACTTC
NA | TRBJ2-1 | TRBV28 | NA | CASSLVGGAGEQFF | TGTGCCAGCAGTTTAGTGGGGGGGGCCGGCGAGCAGTTCTTC
NA | TRBJ1-3 | TRBV7-2 | TRBD1 | CASSVRQGASGNTIYF | TGTGCCAGCAGCGTAAGACAGGGAGCCTCTGGAAACACCATATATTTT
NA | TRBJ1-1 | TRBV10-2 | NA | CASTQNLNTEAFF | TGCGCCAGCACACAAAACCTGAACACTGAAGCTTTCTTT
NA | TRBJ1-6 | TRBV2 | TRBD1 | CASRGQDYLYNSPLHF | TGTGCCAGCAGAGGACAGGACTATTTATATAATTCACCCCTCCACTTT
NA | TRBJ1-1 | TRBV7-2 | NA | CASRLAVLMNTEAFF | TGTGCCAGCAGGTTAGCGGTACTCATGAACACTGAAGCTTTCTTT
once | TRBJ2-3 | TRBV30 | NA | CAWSVAGGRHTYF | TGTGCCTGGAGTGTGGCAGGGGGGCGTCATACGTATTTT
NA | TRBJ2-7 | TRBV7-2 | NA | CASSSLRGYSYEQYF | TGTGCCAGCAGCTCGCTGCGGGGATACTCCTACGAGCAGTACTTC
few | TRBJ1-3 | TRBV6-5 | NA | CASMGNTIYF | TGTGCCAGCATGGGAAACACCATATATTTT
NA | TRBJ2-5 | TRBV7-9 | NA | CASSLGGSRAGQYF | TGTGCCAGCAGCTTAGGGGGATCTAGGGCGGGCCAGTACTTC
NA | TRBJ1-2 | TRBV5-1 | TRBD1 | CASSLGQGSYGYTF | TGCGCCAGCAGCCTAGGACAGGGGAGCTATGGCTACACCTTC
NA | TRBJ2-5 | TRBV6-5 | NA | CASSSRETQYF | TGTGCCAGCAGTTCGCGGGAGACCCAGTACTTC